The 15 T cell receptor beta chains presented below share a single source sample, sequenced in a study of blood T cell repertoires in COVID-19. Clones were read by immunoSEQ multiplex PCR, and TCRdb kept only the in-frame ones, dropping some. The sample carries fewer than 250,000 clones, over 90% recorded once. Sequenced: peripheral blood. The origin of the receptors is a man under 40 with COVID-19, enrolled during active disease.

The rearrangement joins TRBV6-5 to TRBJ1-1; the D is unclear. Trimming cost V 6 bases and J 3 bases, with 8 bases left between them. This CDR3 is built from 12 residues. Per the germline V gene, CDR1 is MNHEY and CDR2 is SVGAGI. The CDR3 spells CASSRSDTEAFF. CDR3 nucleotides: TGTGCCAGCAGCCGGTCTGACACTGAAGCTTTCTTT.

The chain carries TRBV10-3 and TRBJ1-1; D perhaps matches TRBD1 (6 bases). V lost 4 bases to trimming and J lost 6 bases, with 9 bases between them. The length of the CDR3 is 12 residues. Germline V gives CDR1 ENHRY, CDR2 SYGVKD. The CDR3 DNA reads TGTGCCATCAGTGGGGAGGGGGCTGAAGCTTTCTTT. Its protein product is CAISGEGAEAFF.

This sequence joins TRBV2 and TRBJ2-5; 8 bases line up with TRBD1. The junction had 4 bases not matched to a gene; V was cut back by 5 bases and J by 5 bases. This CDR3 spans 13 amino acids. Germline CDR1 SNHLY, CDR2 FYNNEI. As DNA, the CDR3 is TGTGCCAGCAGTTACGGGACAGGCGAGACCCAGTACTTC. Amino acids: CASSYGTGETQYF.

The CDR3 DNA sequence: TGTGCCAGCAGTGAAGCTCGCGGACAGGGCGAAAAACTGTTTTTT. The encoded protein is CASSEARGQGEKLFF. V gene TRBV2 combines with J gene TRBJ1-4, with TRBD1 identical over 8 bases. The V and J ends lost 0 bases and 8 bases, in that order; junction bases with no gene match: 5. The CDR3 has 15 amino acids. The V gene's germline CDR1 is SNHLY and CDR2 FYNNEI.

V usage is TRBV5-1 and J usage is TRBJ1-2; the match to TRBD1 covers 9 bases. Germline values: CDR1 SGHRS, CDR2 YFSETQ. The CDR3 sequence is 14 residues long. V lost 4 bases to trimming and J lost 4 bases; unmatched junction nucleotides: 5. In DNA form, the CDR3 reads TGCGCCAGCAGCCTAGGGACAGGGAGCTATGGCTACACCTTC. It yields the protein CASSLGTGSYGYTF. Full variable domain (remainder filled in from reference TRBV5-1 and TRBJ1-2): KAGVTQTPRYLIKTRGQQVTLSCSPISGHRSVSWYQQTPGQGLQFLFEYFSETQRNKGNFPGRFSGRQFSNSRSEMNVSTLELGDSALYLCASSLGTGSYGYTFGSGTRLTVV.

The gene calls are TRBV6-1 and TRBJ2-2, with unresolved D. This CDR3 spans 13 amino acids. CDR1 and CDR2 (germline): MNHNS, SASEGT. Trimming shortened V by 1 base and J by 4 bases, and 4 bases separated the two germline ends. DNA of the CDR3: TGTGCCAGCAGTGAAGGGGCCACCGGGGAGCTGTTTTTT. It specifies CASSEGATGELFF.

As to this clone: Its ends do not fully match the called genes, so a read error is possible. This chain joins TRBV13 and TRBJ2-1, with TRBD2 as a possible D gene (6 bases). From germline, CDR1 is PRHDT and CDR2 FYEKMQ (reference sequence). CDR3 size: 15 residues. CDR3 nucleotides: TGTGCCAGCTGCTTGGGGAGGAGACCCTACAATGAGCAGTTCTTC. As protein: CASCLGRRPYNEQFF.

This rearrangement joins TRBV12-5 to TRBJ2-2, with TRBD2 matching over 11 bases. Unmatched junction bases numbered 5, after V lost 0 bases and J lost 8 bases. CDR1 and CDR2 from the germline V gene are LGHNT and FRNRAP. This CDR3 spans 16 amino acids. The CDR3 region has the DNA TGTGCTAGTGGTTTGGTACAGGGACTAGCGGTGGGGGAGCTGTTTTTT. Its protein product is CASGLVQGLAVGELFF.

DNA for the CDR3: TGTGCCAGCAGTGAAAGGGGGTCTAATGAAAAACTGTTTTTT. This codes for CASSERGSNEKLFF. The chain carries TRBV6-1 and TRBJ1-4; D is perhaps TRBD1 (6 bases). Per the germline V gene, CDR1 is MNHNS and CDR2 is SASEGT. Trimming pared 2 bases from V and 3 bases from J, leaving 7 bases between. The CDR3 runs 14 residues.

The rearrangement links TRBV11-3 to TRBJ1-1; 7 bases match TRBD1. Per the germline V gene, CDR1 is SGHNT and CDR2 is YENEEA. V was clipped by 6 bases and J by 3 bases; unmatched bases: 4. The CDR3 length is 13 residues. The CDR3 reads CASSRDSYTEAFF. As DNA, the CDR3 is TGTGCCAGCAGTCGGGACAGCTACACTGAAGCTTTCTTT.

The chain combines TRBV5-1 with TRBJ1-4; unclear D gene. The V gene lost 0 bases and the J gene lost 0 bases, with 15 bases spanning the gap. Germline V gives CDR1 SGHRS, CDR2 YFSETQ. The CDR3 is made up of 18 amino acids. The DNA of the CDR3 is TGCGCCAGCAGCTTGGGGCGGGCGGGTCGTGCAACTAATGAAAAACTGTTTTTT. This codes for CASSLGRAGRATNEKLFF.

V usage is TRBV18 and J usage is TRBJ2-1; 7 nucleotides line up with TRBD1. V was clipped by 0 bases and J by 6 bases; unmatched bases: 8. The CDR3 consists of 16 residues. The germline V gene encodes CDR1 KGHSH and CDR2 LQKENI. The CDR3 region has the DNA TGTGCCAGCTCACCACCTGGGGACAGCCATTCCAATGAGCAGTTCTTC. Amino acids: CASSPPGDSHSNEQFF. The complete variable domain, with remaining parts taken from reference TRBV18 and TRBJ2-1, reads NAGVMQNPRHLVRRRGQEARLRCSPMKGHSHVYWYRQLPEEGLKFMVYLQKENIIDESGMPKERFSAEFPKEGPSILRIQQVVRGDSAAYFCASSPPGDSHSNEQFFGPGTRLTVL.

This chain joins TRBV12-2 and TRBJ1-2; the table assigns TRBD1, which was not confirmed against the DNA. TRBV12-2 counts as a pseudogene. CDR3 length: 14 amino acids. This chain's CDR3 is CASRFQGAGYGYTF. CDR3 sequence (DNA): TGTGCAAGTCGCTTTCAGGGGGCGGGCTATGGCTACACCTTC.

This sequence joins TRBV29-1 and TRBJ1-5; 8 nucleotides agree with TRBD1. CDR3 length: 14 residues. The germline V gene encodes CDR1 SQVTM and CDR2 ANQGSEA. The V gene end was trimmed by 5 bases and the J gene end by 5 bases; junction bases not matched to a gene: 8. The DNA for the CDR3 is TGCAGCGTTCCAGGGGGCCCCTCTGATCAGCCCCAGCATTTT. Translated, it gives CSVPGGPSDQPQHF.

This sequence joins TRBV29-1 and TRBJ1-2, with TRBD1 matching over 9 bases. Per germline, CDR1 SQVTM and CDR2 ANQGSEA. With V trimmed by 7 bases and J by 7 bases, 10 bases remained unmatched. The CDR3 has 13 residues. Written as DNA, the CDR3 is TGCAGCGGACAGGACAGGGGTTTCGGTGGCTACACCTTC. This encodes CSGQDRGFGGYTF.